This T cell receptor (beta chain) was sequenced for a study of OX40 agonist ivuxolimab in advanced cancers. The CDR3 runs 15 residues. Germline CDR1 MNHNS, CDR2 SASEGT. The V end lost 2 bases, the J end lost 0 bases, and 11 bases lay between the germline ends. TCRdb's copy holds only in-frame clones and misses some; the assay was immunoSEQ multiplex PCR. The top ten clones hold roughly 15% of a sample with tens of thousands of clones, about nine tenths of them seen once. The TCR originated in an adult with an advanced solid tumor such as melanoma, head and neck, liver or kidney cancer. The chain carries TRBV6-1 and TRBJ2-7; D is undetermined. The input for sequencing was CD4+ or CD8+ T cells sorted from blood, taken in a trial of the OX40 agonist ivuxolimab. CDR3 nucleotides: TGTGCCAGCAGTGAACCAGTGCGGTCCTCCTACGAGCAGTACTTC. Its protein is CASSEPVRSSYEQYF.